One sample yielded the 30 T cell receptor beta chains listed below, sequenced in a study of blood T cell repertoires in COVID-19. The protocol was immunoSEQ multiplex PCR, while the TCRdb copy is restricted to in-frame clones and leaves out a portion. The table shows roughly 310,000 clones, with more than 75% occurring only once. Sequenced: PBMCs or T cells enriched from blood (not recorded which). These receptors were obtained from a man in his 60s who had recovered from COVID-19.

The chain uses TRBV7-6 and TRBJ2-7; 14 nucleotides match TRBD2. V lost 5 bases to trimming and J lost 6 bases; unmatched junction nucleotides: 6. The germline gives CDR1 SGHVS, CDR2 FNYEAQ. This CDR3 is 15 amino acids long. The CDR3 region is CASSPTSGRAAEQYF. In DNA form, the CDR3 reads TGTGCCAGCAGCCCGACTAGCGGGAGGGCCGCCGAGCAGTACTTC.

The chain joins TRBV5-8 to TRBJ2-7; 7 bases are a match to TRBD1. Trimming removed 1 base from V and 2 bases from J; junction bases left unmatched: 6. Germline V gene data show CDR1 as SGHTS and CDR2 as YDEGEE. The CDR3 covers 15 residues. The CDR3 sequence: CASSLSTGRAYEQYF. The CDR3 region has the DNA TGTGCCAGCAGCTTGTCGACAGGGAGAGCCTACGAGCAGTACTTC.

The chain has TRBV4-1 and TRBJ2-1; 8 bases are shared with TRBD2. CDR3 length equals 18 residues. Germline V gene sequence: CDR1 MGHRA, CDR2 YSYEKL. V trimming: 0 bases; J trimming: 4 bases; junction bases outside the gene matches: 11. CDR3 sequence (DNA): TGCGCCAGCAGCCAAGAGGATAGGGCGGGGGGCGGTTACAATGAGCAGTTCTTC. This translates into CASSQEDRAGGGYNEQFF.

In DNA form, the CDR3 reads TGTGCCATCAGGCCCACAGGGTCAAACACTGAAGCTTTCTTT. Its translation is CAIRPTGSNTEAFF. The V gene is TRBV10-3, the J gene TRBJ1-1; tentatively, D is TRBD1 (6 bases). Looked up from germline, CDR1 is ENHRY and CDR2 is SYGVKD. The CDR3 is 14 residues long. V was trimmed by 6 bases and J by 2 bases, leaving 13 bases between them.

The chain couples TRBV30 to TRBJ1-4; 8 bases match TRBD1. V lost 2 bases, J lost 3 bases, and 2 bases stayed unmatched. CDR1 and CDR2 from the germline V gene are GTSNPN and SVGIG (reference sequence). The CDR3 runs 14 residues. CDR3 DNA: TGTGCCTGGAGTCACAGGGGGGCTAATGAAAAACTGTTTTTT. It translates to CAWSHRGANEKLFF.

This clone appeared once. The CDR3: CASSLSTLTGYTF. The CDR3 DNA is TGTGCCAGCAGTTTAAGTACCTTGACAGGCTACACCTTC. This chain uses TRBV12-3 or TRBV12-4 with TRBJ1-2, with no clear D. V lost 2 bases and J lost 8, with 12 bases in between. The CDR3 is 13 amino acids.

CDR3 nucleotide sequence: TGTGCCAGCTACCCCGGGGGGTATAATTCACCCCTCCACTTT. Translating gives CASYPGGYNSPLHF. The gene calls are TRBV2 and TRBJ1-6, with D perhaps matching TRBD1 (5 bases). This CDR3 comprises 14 residues. V was pared by 8 bases and J by 4 bases, with 12 bases between. Germline V lookup: CDR1 SNHLY, CDR2 FYNNEI. The entire variable domain, with the rest obtained from reference TRBV2 and TRBJ1-6, is as follows: EPEVTQTPSHQVTQMGQEVILRCVPISNHLYFYWYRQILGQKVEFLVSFYNNEISEKSEIFDDQFSVERPDGSNFTLKIRSTKLEDSAMYFCASYPGGYNSPLHFGNGTRLTVT.

The chain joins TRBV11-2 to TRBJ2-7; a possible D gene is TRBD2 (7 bases). Trimming pared 5 bases from V and 9 bases from J, leaving 20 bases between. Per the germline V gene, CDR1 is SGHAT and CDR2 is FQNNGV. The CDR3 consists of 14 residues. As DNA, the CDR3 is TGTGCCAGCAGCGCCCGCGGGGGCGGTGAAAGGCAGTACTTC. Its translation is CASSARGGGERQYF.

The chain has TRBV5-1 and TRBJ1-1; 8 nucleotides agree with TRBD1. V lost 4 bases to trimming and J lost 0 bases; unmatched junction nucleotides: 2. Germline CDR1 SGHRS, CDR2 YFSETQ. The CDR3 length is 14 residues. This CDR3 is CASSKDRVNTEAFF. DNA for the CDR3: TGCGCCAGCAGCAAGGACAGGGTGAACACTGAAGCTTTCTTT.

V gene TRBV5-5 combines with J gene TRBJ1-1; 8 bases line up with TRBD1. The CDR3 consists of 13 residues. Germline assignment: CDR1 SGHKS and CDR2 YYEKEE (reference sequence). The junction had 4 bases not matched to a gene; V was cut back by 1 base and J by 8 bases. CDR3 protein: CASSLWTGREAFF. The CDR3, as DNA: TGTGCCAGCAGCTTGTGGACAGGGAGAGAAGCTTTCTTT.

The genes are TRBV7-9 and TRBJ2-3; 7 nucleotides agree with TRBD1. The V and J ends lost 3 bases and 6 bases, in that order; junction bases with no gene match: 9. The germline CDR1 and CDR2 sequences are SEHNR and FQNEAQ (reference sequence). This CDR3 comprises 15 residues. In DNA form, the CDR3 reads TGTGCCAGCAGCTTTTTAACAGGGGTAATGGATACGCAGTATTTT. Its translation is CASSFLTGVMDTQYF.

The chain combines TRBV27 with TRBJ2-1; D gene ambiguous. In germline, CDR1 is MNHEY, CDR2 SMNVEV (reference sequence). The CDR3 is 14 amino acids. V lost 2 bases and J 9 bases, leaving 14 bases between the germline ends. The CDR3 nucleotides read TGTGCCAGCAGTTTAAGTGTCAGGCTGGGTGAGCAGTTCTTC. The encoded protein is CASSLSVRLGEQFF.

CDR3 sequence reads: CASSLGVGDINSPLHF. DNA of the CDR3: TGTGCCAGCAGCTTAGGTGTTGGGGACATTAATTCACCCCTCCACTTT. The chain employs TRBV13 and TRBJ1-6; a possible D gene is TRBD1 (6 bases). V dropped 0 bases and J dropped 6 bases, with 12 bases sitting between them. Germline V gene sequence: CDR1 PRHDT, CDR2 FYEKMQ (reference sequence). This CDR3 spans 16 amino acids. The full variable domain, its missing parts supplied by reference TRBV13 and TRBJ1-6, is AAGVIQSPRHLIKEKRETATLKCYPIPRHDTVYWYQQGPGQDPQFLISFYEKMQSDKGSIPDRFSAQQFSDYHSELNMSSLELGDSALYFCASSLGVGDINSPLHFGNGTRLTVT.

This chain links TRBV19 with TRBJ1-3, with D unresolved. The germline V and J ends were trimmed by 8 bases and 0 bases, with 8 bases remaining between them. The CDR3 is 13 amino acids. Germline CDR1 and CDR2: LNHDA and SQIVND (reference sequence). The DNA of the CDR3 is TGTGCCAGTTGTCCTTACTCTGGAAACACCATATATTTT. Translated, it gives CASCPYSGNTIYF.

This clone appeared a single time. The J gene is TRBJ2-1, the V gene TRBV11-3, with D perhaps TRBD2 (5 bases). Trimming cost V 1 base and J 9 bases, with 7 bases left between them. The CDR3 is 12 residues long. The germline V gene encodes CDR1 SGHNT and CDR2 YENEEA. CDR3 nucleotides: TGTGCCAGCAGCTTAGGGACTGGTGAGCAGTTCTTC. This translates into CASSLGTGEQFF. Drawing the rest from reference TRBV11-3 and TRBJ2-1, the complete variable domain is EAGVVQSPRYKIIEKKQPVAFWCNPISGHNTLYWYLQNLGQGPELLIRYENEEAVDDSQLPKDRFSAERLKGVDSTLKIQPAELGDSAVYLCASSLGTGEQFFGPGTRLTVL.

The chain combines TRBV10-2 with TRBJ1-2; the D gene is possibly TRBD1 (6 bases). Trimming shortened V by 0 bases and J by 4 bases, and 9 bases separated the two germline ends. Germline values: CDR1 WSHSY, CDR2 SAAADI. The CDR3 totals 14 residues. The CDR3 loop is CASSESRGSYGYTF. In DNA, the CDR3 is TGCGCCAGCAGTGAGTCCAGGGGCTCCTATGGCTACACCTTC.

This clone was recorded once. CDR3: CASSSGGRHTQYF. The CDR3 DNA follows: TGTGCCAGCAGCTCGGGGGGCCGCCATACGCAGTATTTT. The chain carries TRBV5-8 and TRBJ2-3, with a possible D match to TRBD2 (7 bases). This CDR3 spans 13 amino acids. The V end lost 3 bases, the J end lost 7 bases, and 12 bases lay between the germline ends. The V gene's germline CDR1 is SGHTS and CDR2 YDEGEE. Using reference TRBV5-8 and TRBJ2-3 for the parts outside the CDR3, the full variable domain is EAGVTQSPTHLIKTRGQQATLRCSPISGHTSVYWYQQALGLGLQFLLWYDEGEERNRGNFPPRFSGRQFPNYSSELNVNALELEDSALYLCASSSGGRHTQYFGPGTRLTVL.

The chain's CDR3 is CASSGTGLETQYF. CDR3 in DNA: TGTGCCAGCAGCGGGACAGGTCTAGAGACCCAGTACTTC. The chain uses TRBV21-1 and TRBJ2-5; no DNA check was done on the table's D call, TRBD1. TRBV21-1 is an annotated pseudogene. The CDR3 length is 13 residues.

The chain links TRBV12-3 or TRBV12-4 to TRBJ1-1, with D hard to call. The CDR3 has 13 amino acids. Trimming removed 3 bases from V and 1 base from J, with 6 bases in between. This chain's CDR3 is CASSLDWNTEAFF. CDR3 coding DNA: TGTGCCAGCAGTTTGGACTGGAACACTGAAGCTTTCTTT.

As regards this clone: Its ends do not fully match the called genes, so a read error is possible. The chain couples TRBV7-7 to TRBJ2-5; 7 bases match TRBD2. This CDR3 contains 15 residues. Germline V gene data show CDR1 as SSHAT and CDR2 as FNYEAQ (reference sequence). The CDR3 DNA reads as TGTGCTAGCAGCTTAGGGCTTGGGGGGGAAGAGACCCAGTACTTC. Translated, it gives CASSLGLGGEETQYF. Full variable domain (rest looked up from reference TRBV7-7 and TRBJ2-5): GAGVSQSPRYKVTKRGQDVTLRCDPISSHATLYWYQQALGQGPEFLTYFNYEAQPDKSGLPSDRFSAERPEGSISTLTIQRTEQRDSAMYRCASSLGLGGEETQYFGPGTRLLVL.

The chain combines TRBV4-2 with TRBJ1-1; weak D call: TRBD1 (6 bases). The germline V gene encodes CDR1 LGHNA and CDR2 YNFKEQ. This CDR3 region has 15 residues. The V and J ends lost 3 bases and 0 bases respectively, with 11 bases between them. The DNA for the CDR3 is TGTGCCAGCAGCCAGGGGGACACTTTGAACACTGAAGCTTTCTTT. The encoded protein is CASSQGDTLNTEAFF.

This chain uses TRBV29-1 with TRBJ1-1; 7 bases fit TRBD1. With 7 bases clipped from V and 5 bases from J, the junction kept 7 bases outside the gene matches. This CDR3 has 12 residues. Germline V CDR1 and CDR2: SQVTM, ANQGSEA. The CDR3 is CSGAGGRTEAFF. DNA of the CDR3: TGCAGCGGGGCAGGGGGGAGGACTGAAGCTTTCTTT.

The chain links TRBV15 to TRBJ2-1; 11 bases agree with TRBD1. This CDR3 contains 20 residues. The germline CDR1 and CDR2 sequences are LNHNV and YYDKDF (reference sequence). Trimming cost V 0 bases and J 7 bases; bases outside gene matches: 17. CDR3 nucleotide sequence: TGTGCCACCAGCAGAGATTTGGGGACATGGGGGACAGGGGGAAAGAATGAGCAGTTCTTC. Its translation is CATSRDLGTWGTGGKNEQFF.

The rearrangement links TRBV10-3 to TRBJ1-1, with 9 bases aligning to TRBD1. From germline, CDR1 is ENHRY and CDR2 SYGVKD. The V and J ends lost 4 bases and 5 bases, in that order; junction bases with no gene match: 11. The CDR3 is 16 residues long. This CDR3 is CAISGIQDRGLTEAFF. The CDR3, as DNA: TGTGCCATCAGTGGGATACAAGACAGGGGGTTGACTGAAGCTTTCTTT.

This chain uses TRBV7-3 with TRBJ2-2; no clear D. Germline V CDR1 and CDR2: SGHTA, FQGTGA. The CDR3 extends over 14 amino acids. Trimming cost V 5 bases and J 0 bases, with 7 bases left between them. CDR3 in amino acids: CASSRVPNTGELFF. DNA for the CDR3: TGTGCCAGCAGCCGAGTACCGAACACCGGGGAGCTGTTTTTT.

This clone was seen more than once but under ten times. The chain carries TRBV3-1 (or the pseudogene TRBV3-2) and TRBJ1-6; possibly TRBD1 for D (5 bases). The CDR3 has 15 amino acids. V dropped 2 bases and J dropped 6 bases, with 11 bases sitting between them. Germline lookup yields CDR1 LGHDT and CDR2 YNNKEL (reference sequence). CDR3 coding DNA: TGTGCCAGCAGCCAATTTCAGGGAGGTAATTCACCCCTCCACTTT. Translated: CASSQFQGGNSPLHF.

The chain uses TRBV9 and TRBJ1-2, with D uncertain. The CDR3 is made up of 14 amino acids. The germline V and J ends were trimmed by 0 bases and 2 bases, with 8 bases remaining between them. Germline lookup yields CDR1 SGDLS and CDR2 YYNGEE. CDR3 in amino acids: CASSVDPGNYGYTF. CDR3 coding DNA: TGTGCCAGCAGCGTAGACCCGGGGAACTATGGCTACACCTTC.

The V call is TRBV6-5, the J call TRBJ1-2, with D hard to call. The CDR3 runs 15 residues. Germline V CDR1 and CDR2: MNHEY, SVGAGI. Deletions cut 3 bases from V and 6 bases from J, with 17 bases between. This CDR3 reads CASSYDGGRGDGYTF. The CDR3 DNA sequence: TGTGCCAGCAGTTATGATGGCGGTCGAGGAGATGGCTACACCTTC.

The chain recombines TRBV6-5 with TRBJ1-3; the D gene is possibly TRBD1 (5 bases). The V and J ends lost 0 bases and 4 bases respectively, with 10 bases between them. This CDR3 has 15 residues. The germline V gene has CDR1 MNHEY and CDR2 SVGAGI. The DNA of the CDR3 is TGTGCCAGCAGTTACTCACCAGGGATCGGAAACACCATATATTTT. Translating gives CASSYSPGIGNTIYF.

The CDR3 sequence is CASSVTSGIYEQFF. As DNA, the CDR3 is TGTGCCAGCAGCGTAACTAGCGGGATCTATGAGCAGTTCTTC. J is TRBJ2-1 and V is TRBV9, with TRBD2 matching 10 bases. Germline assignment: CDR1 SGDLS and CDR2 YYNGEE. CDR3 length: 14 residues. The V and J ends lost 1 base and 8 bases, in that order; junction bases with no gene match: 3.